This T cell receptor beta chain was recovered during a study of OX40 agonist ivuxolimab in advanced cancers. The assay was immunoSEQ multiplex PCR, and TCRdb's table has in-frame clones only and misses some. The sample includes approximately 84,000 clones, 90% to 95% of them seen just once. The CDR3 is 15 residues long. Deletions cut 6 bases from V and 6 bases from J, with 18 bases between. Germline CDR1 and CDR2: MNHEY and SVGAGI. The TCR sequence derives from an adult with an advanced solid tumor such as melanoma, head and neck, liver or kidney cancer. The chain recombines TRBV6-5 with TRBJ1-5; D unclear. The input for sequencing was CD4+ or CD8+ T cells sorted from blood, taken in a trial of the OX40 agonist ivuxolimab. The CDR3 reads CASRSTWGAGQPQHF. The CDR3 DNA is TGTGCCAGCAGGAGCACGTGGGGTGCGGGTCAGCCCCAGCATTTT.